The clone carrying this T cell receptor beta chain was seen only a few times. Time point here: newly diagnosed GD, antithyroid drugs for less than 3 months. TCR sequences were obtained from RNA taken from PBMCs. This sample was included in a study of regulatory T cells in long-lasting Graves disease. Libraries of TCR beta came from iRepertoire HTBI primers plus Arm-PCR of CDR3 regions. In TCRdb, the multiplex PCR reads were re-called with MiXCR into one record per CDR3 protein. The table shows around 320,000 distinct CDR3 sequences, with 16% occurring only once. The V end lost 6 bases, the J end lost 1 base, and 12 bases lay between the germline ends. This CDR3 contains 14 residues. The germline V gene encodes CDR1 MNHEY and CDR2 SMNVEV (reference sequence). These data were also reused for a study on T cells in Graves' hyperthyroidism and ophthalmopathy.

The chain employs TRBV27 and TRBJ1-1; weak D call: TRBD1 (6 bases). Sequenced material: peripheral blood mononuclear cells (PBMCs), taken at new diagnosis, from a patient treated with antithyroid drugs. The receptor's source is a man aged 35 to 55 with Graves disease. The CDR3 coding sequence is TGTGCCAGCAGAGACAGGTTTTCGAACACTGAAGCTTTCTTT. Encoded protein: CASRDRFSNTEAFF.